These 15 T cell receptor beta chains originate from one sample sequenced in a study of T cells after yellow fever vaccination. TCRdb called the 5' RACE reads again in MiXCR, with one record for every CDR3 protein. Of 50,000 or so distinct CDR3 sequences listed, 7.4% are singletons. The material was CD8+ T cells sorted from PBMCs, obtained more than 14 days after the first yellow fever vaccination. The origin of the receptors is a man between 18 and 35 years old who received the YFV17D yellow fever vaccine.

Many counts were recorded for this clonotype. The V call is TRBV4-1, the J call TRBJ2-1; 9 bases map to TRBD2. Germline CDR1 reads MGHRA; CDR2 reads YSYEKL. Germline trimming cut 0 bases from V and 4 bases from J; bases unmatched to any gene: 4. CDR3 length: 16 amino acids. The CDR3 region has the DNA TGCGCCAGCAGCCAAGAAGCTAGCGGGGTATACAATGAGCAGTTCTTC. This encodes CASSQEASGVYNEQFF.

As regards this clonotype: A single base separates this from a much larger clone, so it may be a read error. The chain employs TRBV29-1 and TRBJ2-5, with D tentatively TRBD2 (5 bases). Germline V gene lookup returns CDR1 SQVTM and CDR2 ANQGSEA. The CDR3 loop spans 13 amino acids. Trimming cost V 1 base and J 7 bases, with 13 bases left between them. The CDR3 here is CSVEGAGGGTQYF. CDR3 bases: TGCAGCGTTGAAGGGGCGGGCGGAGGGACCCAGTACTTC.

This clonotype was counted many times. The V gene is TRBV9, the J gene TRBJ1-1; 7 bases are shared with TRBD1. V lost 0 bases and J lost 3; bases outside the gene matches: 5. There are 15 residues in the CDR3. The germline V gene has CDR1 SGDLS and CDR2 YYNGEE. CDR3 loop: CASSVGDSGDTEAFF. As DNA, the CDR3 is TGTGCCAGCAGCGTAGGGGACAGCGGGGACACTGAAGCTTTCTTT.

The chain uses TRBV24-1 and TRBJ2-4; tentative D call: TRBD1 (5 bases). The CDR3 has 17 residues. Per the germline V gene, CDR1 is KGHDR and CDR2 is SFDVKD. V lost 4 bases and J 2 bases, leaving 17 bases between the germline ends. CDR3 loop: CATSDGLNGATKNIQYF. In DNA, the CDR3 is TGTGCCACCAGTGACGGCCTAAATGGGGCGACCAAAAACATTCAGTACTTC.

A remark on this clonotype: A much more abundant neighbour one base away suggests this may be a read error. The CDR3 reads CSAPLAGALTRELFF. The CDR3 nucleotides read TGCAGCGCTCCACTAGCGGGGGCCCTCACCAGGGAGCTGTTTTTT. This chain links TRBV29-1 with TRBJ2-2; 11 bases are a match to TRBD2. Germline V gene sequence: CDR1 SQVTM, CDR2 ANQGSEA. The CDR3 length is 15 residues.

Of note for this clonotype: This may be a read error, as it is one base from a much larger clone. The CDR3 region is CASNAGANSEQFF. The CDR3 DNA reads as TGTGCCAGCAATGCGGGGGCTAACAGTGAGCAGTTCTTC. V usage is TRBV6-6 and J usage is TRBJ2-1; D may be TRBD2 (7 bases). The CDR3 sequence is 13 residues long. CDR1 and CDR2 (germline): MNHNY, SVGAGI (reference sequence). The V end was cut by 7 bases, the J end by 9 bases, with 16 bases between.

J is TRBJ2-5 and V is TRBV20-1; D not certain. Germline loops: CDR1 DFQATT, CDR2 SNEGSKA (reference sequence). With 0 bases removed from V and 5 bases from J, the gap between germline ends came to 16 bases. There are 15 residues in the CDR3. CDR3 residues: CSARDRWHPFETQYF. CDR3 in DNA: TGCAGTGCTAGAGATCGATGGCACCCCTTCGAGACCCAGTACTTC.

In its sample, this clonotype was seen a few times. This sequence joins TRBV3-1 and TRBJ2-3; tentatively, D is TRBD2 (6 bases). Trimming removed 0 bases from V and 1 base from J, with 17 bases in between. CDR1 and CDR2 (germline): LGHDT, YNNKEL (reference sequence). This CDR3 is 18 amino acids long. Here the CDR3 reads CASSQETTSRARTDTQYF. The CDR3 DNA is TGTGCCAGCAGCCAAGAAACTACTAGCAGGGCTCGCACAGATACGCAGTATTTT.

The table lists this clonotype with many counts. V and J are TRBV5-5 and TRBJ2-7; D unresolved. The V gene lost 0 bases and the J gene lost 1 base, with 11 bases spanning the gap. From germline, CDR1 is SGHKS and CDR2 YYEKEE (reference sequence). CDR3 length: 15 amino acids. This CDR3 is CASSLVAAESYEQYV. CDR3 nucleotide sequence: TGTGCCAGCAGCTTGGTGGCAGCTGAATCCTACGAGCAGTACGTC.

This clonotype was counted ten times or more. The chain recombines TRBV3-1 with TRBJ2-1; no definite D call. Germline V gene sequence: CDR1 LGHDT, CDR2 YNNKEL (reference sequence). The CDR3 sequence is 18 residues long. With 0 bases removed from V and 0 bases from J, the gap between germline ends came to 15 bases. This CDR3 reads CASSQDPLDRLSYNEQFF. CDR3 coding DNA: TGTGCCAGCAGCCAAGATCCACTGGATCGGCTCTCCTACAATGAGCAGTTCTTC.

This clonotype was observed many times. The chain has TRBV12-3 or TRBV12-4 and TRBJ2-2; D is unresolved. CDR3 length: 15 amino acids. The ends were cut back, 5 bases at V and 3 bases at J, with 13 bases in the middle. DNA for the CDR3: TGTGCCAGCAGTCCTCGTGGCACTGACACCGGGGAGCTGTTTTTT. It specifies CASSPRGTDTGELFF.

This clonotype showed up many times. This sequence joins TRBV20-1 and TRBJ2-2, with D perhaps matching TRBD1 (6 bases). The CDR3 spans 15 residues. V was pared by 0 bases and J by 6 bases, with 14 bases between. Looked up from germline, CDR1 is DFQATT and CDR2 is SNEGSKA (reference sequence). The CDR3 DNA is TGCAGTGCTAGAGATTATCAGGGGACCTCCGGGGAGCTGTTTTTT. It encodes CSARDYQGTSGELFF.

A single count supports this clonotype. This may be a read error: a much more frequent sequence differs by one nucleotide. The chain links TRBV24-1 to TRBJ2-1; 12 nucleotides agree with TRBD2. The V gene's germline CDR1 is KGHDR and CDR2 SFDVKD. This CDR3 region has 16 residues. CDR3 DNA: TGTGCCACCAGTGATACATCTAGCGGGGGGGCCGTTGAGCAGTTGTTC. Its translation is CATSDTSSGGAVEQLF.

The table lists this clonotype with many counts. The J gene is TRBJ2-7, the V gene TRBV7-2; tentative D call: TRBD1 (6 bases). V lost 2 bases to trimming and J lost 5 bases, with 13 bases between them. This CDR3 is 14 amino acids long. The germline V gene encodes CDR1 SGHTA and CDR2 FQGNSA. CDR3 sequence: CASSLQGSFNEQYV. For the CDR3, the DNA is TGTGCCAGCAGCTTACAGGGGAGTTTCAACGAGCAGTACGTC.

Many counts were recorded for this clonotype. The rearrangement links TRBV7-6 to TRBJ2-7; D not resolved. The length of the CDR3 is 15 residues. Deletions cut 5 bases from V and 3 bases from J, with 17 bases between. Germline loops: CDR1 SGHVS, CDR2 FNYEAQ. CDR3 DNA: TGTGCCAGCAGCGAGACGCTAGGGAACGTCTACGAGCAGTACTTC. It yields the protein CASSETLGNVYEQYF.